This T cell receptor beta chain originates from a study of technical replicates of blood from a handful of donors. Measured with immunoSEQ multiplex PCR; TCRdb has only the in-frame clones, and not every one. Here the sample spans roughly 70,000 clones, roughly 90% being singletons. The trim removed 3 bases at V and 5 bases at J, leaving 6 bases unmatched. Germline CDR1 and CDR2: SGHTA and FQGTGA. CDR3 length equals 14 residues. Sequencing was done on a sample of PBMCs. The TCR sequence derives from a human donor in good health. Some clones in this sample may be carry-over from other donors' samples. J is TRBJ2-5 and V is TRBV7-3; 7 bases map to TRBD2. The chain's CDR3 is CASSFGGGGETQYF. CDR3 sequence (DNA): TGTGCCAGCAGCTTCGGCGGGGGAGGGGAGACCCAGTACTTC.